This entry describes one TCR beta chain. The germline gene is not matched at one end of the junction; a read error may be the cause. Germline V gives CDR1 MNHEY, CDR2 SVGEGT. The CDR3 length is 14 residues. These data originate in a study of T cells in Graves' hyperthyroidism and ophthalmopathy. In the study overall: Initial diagnosis, before any treatment, was when peripheral blood was collected.

Clinical symptoms, serum thyroxine and TRAb, thyroid ultrasound and orbital computed tomography were used for the diagnoses. The CDR3 regions of TCR beta were amplified from RNA transcripts. Carried out on the TCR CDR3, a first-round RT-PCR used the HTBI primer set. TCRdb passed the multiplex PCR reads through MiXCR, listing each CDR3 protein once. Found here are approximately 520,000 distinct CDR3 sequences, 20% to 25% of them singletons; the top ten hold 26%. The chain links TRBV6-2 or TRBV6-3 to TRBJ1-2; a possible D gene is TRBD1 (5 bases). The source of this sequence is a young man with Graves' hyperthyroidism. The sequencing sample was made of blood. The CDR3 sequence: CTSSTRGVFRGYTF. CDR3 DNA: TGTACCAGCAGCACCCGGGGGGTGTTCAGAGGCTACACCTTC.